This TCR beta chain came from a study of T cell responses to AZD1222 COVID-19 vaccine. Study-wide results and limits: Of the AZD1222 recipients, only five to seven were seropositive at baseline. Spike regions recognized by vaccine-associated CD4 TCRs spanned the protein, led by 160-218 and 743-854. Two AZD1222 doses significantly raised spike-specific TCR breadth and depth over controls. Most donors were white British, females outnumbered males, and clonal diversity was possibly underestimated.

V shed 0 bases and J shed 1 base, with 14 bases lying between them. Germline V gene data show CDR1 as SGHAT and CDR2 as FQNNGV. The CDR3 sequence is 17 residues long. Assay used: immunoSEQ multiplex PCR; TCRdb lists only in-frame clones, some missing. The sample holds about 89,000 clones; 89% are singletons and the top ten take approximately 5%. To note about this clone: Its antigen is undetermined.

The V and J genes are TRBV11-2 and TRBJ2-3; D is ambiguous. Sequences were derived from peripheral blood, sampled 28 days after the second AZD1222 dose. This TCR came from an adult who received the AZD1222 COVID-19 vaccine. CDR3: CASSLDLGATGTDTQYF. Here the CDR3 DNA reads TGTGCCAGCAGCTTAGACCTTGGAGCAACCGGCACAGATACGCAGTATTTT. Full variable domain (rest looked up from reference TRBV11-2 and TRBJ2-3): EAGVAQSPRYKIIEKRQSVAFWCNPISGHATLYWYQQILGQGPKLLIQFQNNGVVDDSQLPKDRFSAERLKGVDSTLKIQPAKLEDSAVYLCASSLDLGATGTDTQYFGPGTRLTVL.